This is a list of T cell receptor beta chains from one sample in a study of T cells after somatic rescue of genetic block. The repertoire was sequenced with immunoSEQ multiplex PCR; TCRdb's copy has only in-frame clones and lacks some. The sample yields about 72,000 clones, approximately 91% seen once. The sample consisted of peripheral blood mononuclear cells (PBMCs). Source of these receptors: a man aged 25-40 years. Each CDR3 is given with its conserved first and last residue. D genes are given only for firm matches. Expanded clones get a size class; other rows say once, few or many, or leave the size out.

TRBV7-9,.,TRBJ1-4,.,TGTGCCAGCAGCCCCGTCCGGGGGGATGAAAAACTGTTTTTT,CASSPVRGDEKLFF
TRBV15,.,TRBJ2-5,.,TGTGCCACCAGGGGAGGGGGTAACGCCCAAGAGACCCAGTACTTC,CATRGGGNAQETQYF
TRBV5-1,.,TRBJ1-3,.,TGCGCCAGCAGCTTGGGTAACTACCTCACTGGAAACACCATATATTTT,CASSLGNYLTGNTIYF
TRBV14,.,TRBJ2-7,.,TGTGCCAGCAGCCAAGCGGGCCAGGGGAGCTCCTACGAGCAGTACTTC,CASSQAGQGSSYEQYF
TRBV25-1,TRBD1,TRBJ2-7,.,TGTGCCAGCAGTGATGAGGGCAGGGGGCTGACAGGTTACGAGCAGTACTTC,CASSDEGRGLTGYEQYF
TRBV5-1,.,TRBJ2-7,.,TGCGCCAGCAGCCTCGACTTCTACGAGCAGTACTTC,CASSLDFYEQYF
TRBV9,.,TRBJ2-2,.,TGTGCCAGCAGCGCCCGCGGACACCCGAACACCGGGGAGCTGTTTTTT,CASSARGHPNTGELFF
TRBV7-8,.,TRBJ1-2,.,TGTGCCAGCAGCCCCCAATCCACAGGGACAACTAACTATGGCTACACCTTC,CASSPQSTGTTNYGYTF
TRBV6-5,TRBD2,TRBJ2-7,.,TGTGCCAGCAGCAACGGACTAGCGGGCTACGAGCAGTACTTC,CASSNGLAGYEQYF
TRBV5-1,TRBD2,TRBJ2-7,.,TGCGCCAGCAGCTTCGGCGGGGGGGCTGGCGAGCAGTACTTC,CASSFGGGAGEQYF
TRBV11-3,TRBD2,TRBJ2-2,few,TGTGCCAGCAGCGGGGGACTAGTGAACACCGGGGAGCTGTTTTTT,CASSGGLVNTGELFF
TRBV11-2,TRBD2,TRBJ2-7,.,TGTGCCAGCAGCCCGCGGGGACTAGCGGGAGTTTACGAGCAGTACTTC,CASSPRGLAGVYEQYF
TRBV7-2,.,TRBJ2-2,.,TGTGCCAGCAGCTTAGTAGTCTTCGGGGAGCTGTTTTTT,CASSLVVFGELFF
TRBV5-5,.,TRBJ1-5,.,TGTGCCAGCAGCTTTATGGCAGGGTCCAATCAGCCCCAGCATTTT,CASSFMAGSNQPQHF
TRBV2,TRBD1,TRBJ1-4,.,TGTGCCAGCAGGGAGGACAGGGGGCTTGAAAAACTGTTTTTT,CASREDRGLEKLFF
TRBV7-8,.,TRBJ1-5,.,TGTGCCAGCAGCGTATACAGAGTTTATAGCAATCAGCCCCAGCATTTT,CASSVYRVYSNQPQHF
TRBV7-9,TRBD2,TRBJ2-7,.,TGTGCCAGCAGCATAACCGTGACTAGCGGGATCTCCTACGAGCAGTACTTC,CASSITVTSGISYEQYF
TRBV5-4,.,TRBJ1-1,.,TGTGCCAGCAGCGTAGCTCGGGGAACTGAAGCTTTCTTT,CASSVARGTEAFF